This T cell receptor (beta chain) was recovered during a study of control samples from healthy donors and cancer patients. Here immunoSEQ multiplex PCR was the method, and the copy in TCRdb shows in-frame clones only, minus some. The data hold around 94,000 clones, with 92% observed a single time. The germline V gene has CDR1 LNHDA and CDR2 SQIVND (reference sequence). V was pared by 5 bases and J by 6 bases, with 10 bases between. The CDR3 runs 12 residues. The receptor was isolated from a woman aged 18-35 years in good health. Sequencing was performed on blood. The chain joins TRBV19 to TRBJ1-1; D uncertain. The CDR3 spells CASSWRGSEAFF. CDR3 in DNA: TGTGCCAGTAGTTGGCGTGGGTCTGAAGCTTTCTTT. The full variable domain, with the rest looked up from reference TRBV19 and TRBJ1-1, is DGGITQSPKYLFRKEGQNVTLSCEQNLNHDAMYWYRQDPGQGLRLIYYSQIVNDFQKGDIAEGYSVSREKKESFPLTVTSAQKNPTAFYLCASSWRGSEAFFGQGTRLTVV.